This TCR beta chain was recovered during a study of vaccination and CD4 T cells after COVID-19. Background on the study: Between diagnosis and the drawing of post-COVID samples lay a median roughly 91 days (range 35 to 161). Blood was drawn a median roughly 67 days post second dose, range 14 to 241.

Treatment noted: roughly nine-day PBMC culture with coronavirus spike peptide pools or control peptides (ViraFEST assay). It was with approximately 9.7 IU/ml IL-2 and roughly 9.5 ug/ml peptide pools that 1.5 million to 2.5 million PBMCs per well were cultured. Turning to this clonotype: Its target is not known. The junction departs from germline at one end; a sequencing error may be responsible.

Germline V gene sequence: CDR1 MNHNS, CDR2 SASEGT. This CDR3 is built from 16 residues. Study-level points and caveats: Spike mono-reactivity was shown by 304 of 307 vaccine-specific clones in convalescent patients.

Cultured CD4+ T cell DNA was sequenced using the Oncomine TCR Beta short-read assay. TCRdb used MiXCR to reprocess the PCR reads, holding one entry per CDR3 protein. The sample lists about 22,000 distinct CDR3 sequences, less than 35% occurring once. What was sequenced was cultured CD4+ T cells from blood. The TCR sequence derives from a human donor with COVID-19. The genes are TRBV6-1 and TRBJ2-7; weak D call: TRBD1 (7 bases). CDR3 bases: TGTGCCAGCAGGGGGACTCCCAGGGGGGACGGCTACGAGCGGTACTTC. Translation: CASRGTPRGDGYERYF.